These T cell receptor beta chains were read from a single sample in a study of Ad26.COV2.S vaccination and SARS-CoV-2 variants. The data were produced by immunoSEQ multiplex PCR, yet TCRdb's version contains in-frame clones alone and is incomplete. The sample yields a few hundred thousand clones, more than 75% seen once. The sample consisted of peripheral blood, taken in a trial of Ad26.COV2.S vaccine versus placebo. The source of these receptors is a person between 18 and 65 years old who received the Ad26.COV2.S COVID-19 vaccine or a placebo. Both conserved end residues are part of each CDR3. The D gene is left open where the match is weak. A row's size may be missing; if present it is once, few, many or a size class.

cdr3_aa	cdr3_nt	d_call	j_call	v_call	clone_size
CASSYGGQGRDTEAFF	TGTGCCAGCAGTTACGGGGGACAGGGCCGGGACACTGAAGCTTTCTTT	TRBD1	TRBJ1-1	TRBV6-5	.
CASSNTGFDSPLHF	TGTGCCAGCAGCAACACAGGGTTTGATTCACCCCTCCACTTT	.	TRBJ1-6	TRBV7-8	.
CASSIGRNYGYTF	TGTGCCAGTAGTATTGGCAGAAACTATGGCTACACCTTC	.	TRBJ1-2	TRBV19	.
CATSRGSGGETQYF	TGTGCCACCAGCAGGGGGAGCGGGGGAGAGACCCAGTACTTC	TRBD2	TRBJ2-5	TRBV15	.
CASSMSGGGTDTQYF	TGTGCCAGCAGTATGAGCGGGGGCGGCACAGATACGCAGTATTTT	TRBD2	TRBJ2-3	TRBV6-5	.
CASSRGDRGPGLYGYTF	TGTGCCAGCAGCCGCGGTGACAGGGGCCCCGGCTTATATGGCTACACCTTC	TRBD1	TRBJ1-2	TRBV5-4	once
CASSIIAKNIQYF	TGTGCCAGTAGTATAATAGCCAAAAACATTCAGTACTTC	.	TRBJ2-4	TRBV19	.
CASRLAVRGQFMTGELFF	TGTGCAAGTCGCTTAGCGGTGCGGGGGCAATTCATGACCGGGGAGCTGTTTTTT	.	TRBJ2-2	TRBV12-2	.
CASSPEDLDTEAFF	TGTGCCAGCTCACCAGAGGACCTGGACACTGAAGCTTTCTTT	.	TRBJ1-1	TRBV18	once
CASTQMLSVYGYTF	TGTGCCAGCACCCAGATGCTCTCGGTCTATGGCTACACCTTC	.	TRBJ1-2	TRBV3-1/TRBV3-2	.
CASSTRQGEYRETQYF	TGTGCCAGCAGCACTCGACAGGGGGAATACCGAGAGACCCAGTACTTC	TRBD1	TRBJ2-5	TRBV11-2	.
CASSPSGSRADTQYF	TGTGCCAGCAGCCCGAGCGGGAGCCGCGCAGATACGCAGTATTTT	TRBD2	TRBJ2-3	TRBV28	.
CASSQEAGLAGAYEQYF	TGCGCCAGCAGCCAAGAGGCGGGACTAGCGGGGGCCTACGAGCAGTACTTC	TRBD2	TRBJ2-7	TRBV4-1	.
CASSAGLNEKLFF	TGTGCCAGCAGCGCGGGGCTGAATGAAAAACTGTTTTTT	.	TRBJ1-4	TRBV14	.
CATSSRPGTGHGYTF	TGTGCCACCAGCAGCCGTCCCGGGACAGGGCATGGCTACACCTTC	TRBD1	TRBJ1-2	TRBV15	.
CASSQDTLNYGYTF	TGTGCCAGCAGCCAAGATACACTTAACTATGGCTACACCTTC	.	TRBJ1-2	TRBV14	.
CASSLRGFQFETQYF	TGTGCCAGCAGCTTACGGGGGTTTCAGTTCGAGACCCAGTACTTC	.	TRBJ2-5	TRBV7-3	once
CASSPGQQEGGYTF	TGCGCCAGCAGCCCGGGACAGCAAGAGGGAGGCTACACCTTC	TRBD1	TRBJ1-2	TRBV5-1	.
CASRAGQEETQYF	TGTGCCAGCAGGGCAGGGCAGGAAGAGACCCAGTACTTC	.	TRBJ2-5	TRBV25-1	.
CASSQLAGTGGKLFF	TGCGCCAGCAGCCAATTGGCCGGGACAGGGGGGAAACTGTTTTTT	TRBD1	TRBJ1-4	TRBV4-3	.
CASSLNNQPQHF	TGTGCCAGCAGTCTTAATAATCAGCCCCAGCATTTT	.	TRBJ1-5	TRBV12-3/TRBV12-4	.
CASTERQGVRYTF	TGTGCCAGCACTGAACGACAGGGGGTGCGCTACACCTTC	TRBD1	TRBJ1-2	TRBV2	.